This TCR beta chain originates from a study of cytomegalovirus exposure and HLA in healthy donors. Researchers ran the PCR with 60 Vbeta and 13 Jbeta primers. Libraries were prepared by immunoSEQ multiplex PCR; TCRdb keeps only in-frame clonotypes and omits some of them. The sample lists approximately 120,000 clones, 65% to 75% occurring once. The CDR3 is 15 residues long. V lost 5 bases, J lost 6 bases, and 5 bases stayed unmatched. Germline lookup yields CDR1 SGHTA and CDR2 FQGNSA. Sequenced sample: PBMCs. This sequence joins TRBV7-2 and TRBJ2-3, with 13 bases aligning to TRBD2. This clonotype originated in a woman aged 45 to 65 in good health and CMV-seropositive. The CDR3 region has the DNA TGTGCCAGCAGCACTAGCGGGGGGGCGAGCGATACGCAGTATTTT. Protein product: CASSTSGGASDTQYF.